This T cell receptor beta chain was recorded in a study of blood T cell repertoires in COVID-19. Authors' data handling: Estimation of nucleated cell counts relied on the amplification of reference gene primers. The assay was immunoSEQ multiplex PCR, and TCRdb's table has in-frame clones only and misses some. The DNA gave D and trimming, while V, J and clone size come from that table. The sample includes 350,000 or so clones, roughly 87% of them seen just once. Two consecutive negative NP/OP PCR tests, clearance, or resolved symptoms defined Cohort 3 recovery. This CDR3 comprises 14 residues. V was pared by 1 base and J by 2 bases, with 2 bases of the junction left unmatched. CDR1 and CDR2 (germline): SGHAT, FQNNGV.

The rearrangement uses TRBV11-2 and TRBJ2-7, with 7 bases that match TRBD1. The TCR originated in a woman aged 25 to 39 who had recovered from COVID-19. The sample comprised PBMCs or T cells enriched from blood (not recorded which). CDR3 sequence (DNA): TGTGCCAGCAGCTTAGGGGGGACAGCCTACGAGCAGTACTTC. Translation: CASSLGGTAYEQYF.